This T cell receptor beta chain was retrieved from a study of OX40 agonist ivuxolimab in advanced cancers. Study as a whole: The group had a mean age of approximately 60 years, ranged from 23 to 79, and was 82.7% male. Three patients had partial responses: one hepatocellular carcinoma, two cutaneous melanoma.

Study findings and constraints: At doses 0.1 to 3.0 mg/kg, CD4+ and CD8+ clones expanded.

Clones were sequenced by immunoSEQ multiplex PCR, and TCRdb holds only the in-frame ones, with some missing. The sample contains some 99,000 clones, roughly 80% of which appear only once. Between the trimmed V and J ends, which lost 3 bases and 7 bases, there was a span of 15 bases. The germline gives CDR1 LNHDA, CDR2 SQIVND (reference sequence). CDR3 length: 15 residues. Remarks on this clone: The target antigen is unknown.

Systemic immunosuppression or a history of autoimmune disease excluded patients. The sequencing used CD4+ or CD8+ T cells sorted from blood, collected in a trial of the OX40 agonist ivuxolimab. The rearrangement joins TRBV19 to TRBJ2-2, with D perhaps matching TRBD1 (6 bases). The TCR sequence derives from an adult with an advanced solid tumor such as melanoma, head and neck, liver or kidney cancer. The DNA for the CDR3 is TGTGCCAGTAGTATTCATTCAGGGGCCAGCGGGGAGCTGTTTTTT. It codes for CASSIHSGASGELFF.